This is a list of T cell receptor beta chains from one sample in a study of T cell repertoires in cytomegalovirus infection. TCRdb re-analysed the reads in MiXCR, keeping a single row per CDR3 protein. This sample has about a million distinct CDR3 sequences, with around 32% found just once. Their antigens are not known. The sequencing used cultured CD8+ T cells from PBMCs, collected from culture after CMV antigen stimulation. The source is a human donor in good health (CMV status not recorded). Some clones in this sample may be carry-over from other donors' samples. The CDR3 runs from the conserved cysteine through the conserved F or W. The D gene is left open where the match is weak. Clone size is shown for a subset of rows, as once, few, many or a class of expanded clone.

d_call: TRBD2
clone_size: few
j_call: TRBJ2-2
v_call: TRBV15
cdr3_nt: TGTGCCACCAGCGGACTAGCGGGGGTGAACAGCGGGGAGCTGTTTTTT
cdr3_aa: CATSGLAGVNSGELFF

d_call: -
clone_size: -
j_call: TRBJ1-5
v_call: TRBV28
cdr3_nt: TGTGCCAGCAGTCCGAAGGGGCCCCAGCATTTT
cdr3_aa: CASSPKGPQHF

d_call: TRBD2
clone_size: few
j_call: TRBJ2-2
v_call: TRBV4-3
cdr3_nt: TGCGCCAGCAGCCACGATGTTAAGGAGTTCGCAGGGACTAGCGGGGAGGGGACCGGGGAGCTGTTTTTT
cdr3_aa: CASSHDVKEFAGTSGEGTGELFF

d_call: TRBD1
clone_size: few
j_call: TRBJ1-1
v_call: TRBV5-4
cdr3_nt: TGTGCCAGCAGCTCAATACAGGGGACTGAAGCTTTCTTT
cdr3_aa: CASSSIQGTEAFF

d_call: TRBD2
clone_size: few
j_call: TRBJ2-3
v_call: TRBV12-3/TRBV12-4
cdr3_nt: TGTGCCAGCAGTCCAGCGGGGGATACGCAGTATTTT
cdr3_aa: CASSPAGDTQYF

d_call: -
clone_size: -
j_call: TRBJ2-7
v_call: TRBV12-3/TRBV12-4
cdr3_nt: TGTGCCAGCAGTTTGTGGGGCAGACCCCAGCAGTACTTC
cdr3_aa: CASSLWGRPQQYF

d_call: -
clone_size: few
j_call: TRBJ2-1
v_call: TRBV4-1
cdr3_nt: TGCGCCAGCAGCCAGAGGTCCAATGAGCAGTTCTTC
cdr3_aa: CASSQRSNEQFF

d_call: TRBD2
clone_size: -
j_call: TRBJ2-1
v_call: TRBV7-8
cdr3_nt: TGTGCCAGCAGCCCACGGGGGGGCTTTGGGAATGAGCAGTTCTTC
cdr3_aa: CASSPRGGFGNEQFF

d_call: -
clone_size: -
j_call: TRBJ1-1
v_call: TRBV29-1
cdr3_nt: TGCAGCGTTCGTTGGGCAGGTATGAACACTGAAGCTTTCTTT
cdr3_aa: CSVRWAGMNTEAFF

d_call: -
clone_size: few
j_call: TRBJ2-1
v_call: TRBV7-3
cdr3_nt: TGTGCCAGCAGCTTAGGCCTAGCCCGCGAGCAGTTCTTC
cdr3_aa: CASSLGLAREQFF

d_call: -
clone_size: few
j_call: TRBJ1-1
v_call: TRBV6-2/TRBV6-3
cdr3_nt: TGTGCCAGCAGCGTCAGTGGAAGGACTGAAGCTTTCTTT
cdr3_aa: CASSVSGRTEAFF

d_call: -
clone_size: -
j_call: TRBJ1-1
v_call: TRBV25-1
cdr3_nt: TGTGCCAGCAGTGAAATCGGGACGAACACTGAAGCTTTCTTT
cdr3_aa: CASSEIGTNTEAFF

d_call: TRBD1
clone_size: -
j_call: TRBJ2-3
v_call: TRBV20-1
cdr3_nt: TGCAGTGCTAGACAACAGGGGGCCCTTACGCAGTATTTT
cdr3_aa: CSARQQGALTQYF

d_call: -
clone_size: few
j_call: TRBJ2-7
v_call: TRBV4-1
cdr3_nt: TGCGCCAGCAGCCAAGAGCCAGGGAAGAGCTACGAGCAGTACTTC
cdr3_aa: CASSQEPGKSYEQYF

d_call: -
clone_size: -
j_call: TRBJ1-5
v_call: TRBV4-2
cdr3_nt: TGTGCCAGCAGCCAAGTAGCTGAAGGGCCCCAGCATTTT
cdr3_aa: CASSQVAEGPQHF